The 6 T cell receptor beta chains reported below all come from one sample, sequenced in a study of identical twins. TCRdb ran MiXCR on the 5' RACE reads and lists one entry per CDR3 protein. The sample records hundreds of thousands of distinct CDR3 sequences, roughly 12% being singletons. These same records also appear under a second study, on yellow fever vaccine responses in identical twins.

Sequenced: PBMCs. These receptors came from a woman under 30 in good health.

This clonotype was counted only a few times. The rearrangement links TRBV4-2 to TRBJ1-1; maybe TRBD1 (5 bases). V lost 0 bases and J lost 3, with 8 bases in between. CDR3 length equals 14 residues. Looked up from germline, CDR1 is LGHNA and CDR2 is YNFKEQ. CDR3 residues: CASSQDRQHTEAFF. For the CDR3, the DNA is TGTGCCAGCAGCCAAGATCGACAGCACACTGAAGCTTTCTTT.

This clonotype was observed a few times. The V gene is TRBV6-4, the J gene TRBJ1-1; D gene ambiguous. CDR1 MRHNA and CDR2 SNTAGT come from the germline V gene. The V gene lost 6 bases and the J gene lost 8 bases, with 16 bases spanning the gap. The CDR3 is 13 residues long. As DNA, the CDR3 is TGTGCCAGCAGGGGAGATTCGGTAGGAGAAGCTTTCTTT. It is translated as CASRGDSVGEAFF.

This chain uses TRBV10-1 with TRBJ2-5; D uncertain. The CDR3 extends over 14 amino acids. With 3 bases removed from V and 1 base from J, the gap between germline ends came to 9 bases. Germline CDR1 and CDR2: WNHNN and SYGVQD (reference sequence). The CDR3 here is CASSEGSLQETQYF. CDR3 DNA: TGCGCCAGCAGTGAAGGTTCCCTCCAAGAGACCCAGTACTTC.

V and J are TRBV7-9 and TRBJ1-6; D gene ambiguous. The CDR3 sequence is 12 residues long. Trimming removed 5 bases at V and 14 bases at J, with 13 bases between. Germline lookup yields CDR1 SEHNR and CDR2 FQNEAQ (reference sequence). The CDR3 DNA is TGTGCCAGCAGCCCTTCAGGAGGAACCCTCCACTTT. As protein: CASSPSGGTLHF.

The chain recombines TRBV5-5 with TRBJ2-7; TRBD1 matches at 7 bases. Per the germline V gene, CDR1 is SGHKS and CDR2 is YYEKEE (reference sequence). The CDR3 covers 15 residues. The V segment lost 2 bases and the J segment 0 bases; nucleotides outside the gene matches: 5. CDR3 DNA sequence: TGTGCCAGCAGCTTAGACCCAGGGGGCTCCTACGAGCAGTACGTC. Protein: CASSLDPGGSYEQYV.

The rearrangement uses TRBV24-1 and TRBJ2-3; no clear D. Trimming pared 5 bases from V and 1 base from J, leaving 9 bases between. The CDR3 sequence is 14 residues long. CDR1 is KGHDR, CDR2 SFDVKD, per germline. DNA of the CDR3: TGTGCCACCAGTGGGGTGATAGGCACAGATACGCAGTATTTT. As protein: CATSGVIGTDTQYF.